The text below deals with one TCR beta chain. Its antigen target is currently unknown. Per-nucleotide qualities are absent, and no much larger clonotype sits a single base away. This entry belongs to a study of response to subunit inactivated influenza vaccine (dated by TCRdb to the late 2010s). A note on the overall study: The study used deep quantitative T cell receptor repertoire profiling to track responses to a trivalent subunit inactivated influenza vaccine. Overall results and qualifications from the work: The authors suggested that each seasonal influenza vaccination may recruit only a limited number of new T cells.

The library was obtained by RT-PCR. The run used an Illumina HiSeq 2500. TCRdb cleaned the public reads at Q25 with fastp, built clones with MiXCR and kept in-frame beta chains. Identical CDR3 proteins give one entry, which carries the most common genes and DNA. Across this sample there are about 780,000 distinct CDR3 sequences, with 18% seen only once. Jointly, the top ten make up about 11% of the sample. Taken from the germline V gene, the CDR1 and CDR2 loops are MNHNS and SASEGT. The CDR3 holds 13 amino acids from the cysteine to the phenylalanine. The retained sequence is limited to the CDR3, 39 bases, with the frame set at the first base. The junction carries 11 bases between V and J, which are trimmed by 6 bases and 3 bases respectively.

The source of this sequence is a man between 45 and 60 years old who received an inactivated influenza vaccine. Donor details come from another sample of the same person, matched by shared clones. The sequencing used PBMCs from blood, collected about 5 days after vaccination. In this chain, TRBV6-1 is recombined with TRBJ2-5; TRBD1 is a possible D gene, resting on 6 matching bases. The bases read TGTGCCAGCAGCGTCCCAGGGGAAGAGACCCAGTACTTC. Protein translation: CASSVPGEETQYF.